This paragraph reports one T cell receptor beta chain. Germline V lookup: CDR1 MNHEY, CDR2 SVGEGT. The CDR3 contains 16 residues. The junction had 5 bases not matched to a gene; V was cut back by 4 bases and J by 1 base. The sample is drawn from a study of blood T cell repertoires in COVID-19. Sequenced by immunoSEQ multiplex PCR; TCRdb stores in-frame clones only, minus some. The sample lists about 260,000 clones, around 86% seen once, with approximately 1.6% in the top ten. The sample comprised peripheral blood. The chain uses TRBV6-2 or TRBV6-3 and TRBJ2-1, with 9 bases identical to TRBD1. This clonotype originated in a woman aged 40 to 49 who had recovered from COVID-19. The CDR3 protein is CASSSTGGHSYNEQFF. The DNA for the CDR3 is TGTGCCAGCAGTTCGACAGGGGGACATTCCTACAATGAGCAGTTCTTC.